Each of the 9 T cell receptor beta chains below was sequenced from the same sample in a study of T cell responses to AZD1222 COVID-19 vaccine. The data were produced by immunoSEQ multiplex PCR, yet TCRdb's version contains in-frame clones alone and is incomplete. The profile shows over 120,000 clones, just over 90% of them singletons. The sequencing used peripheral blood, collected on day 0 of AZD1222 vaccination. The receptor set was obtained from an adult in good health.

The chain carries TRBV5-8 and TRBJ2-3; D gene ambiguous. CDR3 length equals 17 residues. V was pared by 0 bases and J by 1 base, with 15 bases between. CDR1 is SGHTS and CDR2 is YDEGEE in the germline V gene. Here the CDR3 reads CASSLGLQPGGTDTQYF. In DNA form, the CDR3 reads TGTGCCAGCAGCTTGGGTCTGCAACCCGGAGGCACAGATACGCAGTATTTT.

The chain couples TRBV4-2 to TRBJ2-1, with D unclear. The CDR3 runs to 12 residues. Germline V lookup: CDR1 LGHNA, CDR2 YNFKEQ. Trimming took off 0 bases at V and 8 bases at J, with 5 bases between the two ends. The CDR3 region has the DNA TGTGCCAGCAGCCAAGATCCCGATGAGCAGTTCTTC. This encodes CASSQDPDEQFF.

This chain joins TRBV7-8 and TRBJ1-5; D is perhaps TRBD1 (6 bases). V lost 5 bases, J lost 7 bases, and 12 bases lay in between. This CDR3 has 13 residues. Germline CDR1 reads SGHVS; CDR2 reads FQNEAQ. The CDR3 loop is CASSTDRSQPQHF. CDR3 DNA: TGTGCCAGCAGCACCGACAGGAGCCAGCCCCAGCATTTT. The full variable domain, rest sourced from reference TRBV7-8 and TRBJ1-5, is GAGVSQSPRYKVAKRGQDVALRCDPISGHVSLFWYQQALGQGPEFLTYFQNEAQLDKSGLPSDRFFAERPEGSVSTLKIQRTQQEDSAVYLCASSTDRSQPQHFGDGTRLSIL.

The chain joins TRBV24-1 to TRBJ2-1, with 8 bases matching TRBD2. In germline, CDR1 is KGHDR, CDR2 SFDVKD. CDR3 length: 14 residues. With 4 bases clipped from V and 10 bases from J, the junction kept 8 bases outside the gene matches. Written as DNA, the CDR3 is TGTGCCACCAGTGAGGCCGGGACTAGGAACGAGCAGTTCTTC. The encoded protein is CATSEAGTRNEQFF.

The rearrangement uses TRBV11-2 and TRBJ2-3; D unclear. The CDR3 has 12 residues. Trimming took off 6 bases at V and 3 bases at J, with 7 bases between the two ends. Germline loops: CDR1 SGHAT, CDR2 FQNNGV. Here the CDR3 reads CASRRETDTQYF. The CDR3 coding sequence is TGTGCCAGCAGGCGAGAGACAGATACGCAGTATTTT.

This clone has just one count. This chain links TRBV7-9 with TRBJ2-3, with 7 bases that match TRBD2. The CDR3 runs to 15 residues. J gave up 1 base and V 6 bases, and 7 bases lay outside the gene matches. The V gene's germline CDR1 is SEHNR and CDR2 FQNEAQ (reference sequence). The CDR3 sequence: CASSRAGVRTDTQYF. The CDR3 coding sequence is TGTGCCAGCAGTAGGGCGGGGGTTCGCACAGATACGCAGTATTTT.

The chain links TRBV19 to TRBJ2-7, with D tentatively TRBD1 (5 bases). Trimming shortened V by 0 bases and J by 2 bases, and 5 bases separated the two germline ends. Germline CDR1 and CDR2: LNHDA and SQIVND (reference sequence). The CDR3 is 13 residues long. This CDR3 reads CASSIDRAYEQYF. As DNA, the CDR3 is TGTGCCAGTAGTATAGACAGGGCCTACGAGCAGTACTTC.

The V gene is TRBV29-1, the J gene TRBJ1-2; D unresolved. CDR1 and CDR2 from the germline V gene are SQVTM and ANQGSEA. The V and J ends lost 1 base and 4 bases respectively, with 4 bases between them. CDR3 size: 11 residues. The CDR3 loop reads CSVEGGYGYTF. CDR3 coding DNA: TGCAGCGTTGAAGGGGGCTATGGCTACACCTTC.

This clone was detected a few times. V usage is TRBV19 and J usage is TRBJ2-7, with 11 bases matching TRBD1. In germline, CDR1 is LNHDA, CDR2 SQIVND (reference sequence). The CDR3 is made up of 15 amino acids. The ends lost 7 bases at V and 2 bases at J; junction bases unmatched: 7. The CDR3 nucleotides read TGTGCCAGTAATGCCCCGGGACAGGGGGCCTACGAGCAGTACTTC. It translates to CASNAPGQGAYEQYF.